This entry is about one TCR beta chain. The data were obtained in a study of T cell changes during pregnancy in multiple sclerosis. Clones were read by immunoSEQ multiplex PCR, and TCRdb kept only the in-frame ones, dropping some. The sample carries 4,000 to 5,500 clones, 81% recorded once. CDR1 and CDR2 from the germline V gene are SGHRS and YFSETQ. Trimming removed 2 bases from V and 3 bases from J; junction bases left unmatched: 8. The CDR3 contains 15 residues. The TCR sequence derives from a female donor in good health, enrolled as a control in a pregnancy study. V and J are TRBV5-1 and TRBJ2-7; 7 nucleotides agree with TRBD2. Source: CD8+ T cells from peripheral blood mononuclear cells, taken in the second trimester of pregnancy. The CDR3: CASSFSGPLFYEQYF. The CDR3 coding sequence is TGCGCCAGCAGCTTTAGCGGGCCGCTATTCTACGAGCAGTACTTC. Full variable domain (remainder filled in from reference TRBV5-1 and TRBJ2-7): KAGVTQTPRYLIKTRGQQVTLSCSPISGHRSVSWYQQTPGQGLQFLFEYFSETQRNKGNFPGRFSGRQFSNSRSEMNVSTLELGDSALYLCASSFSGPLFYEQYFGPGTRLTVT.